These T cell receptor beta chains were read from a single sample in a study of T cell repertoires in cytomegalovirus infection. TCRdb independently ran MiXCR on the reads; one entry per CDR3 protein. The top ten clones hold 9.5% to 15% of a sample with 700,000 to 850,000 distinct CDR3 sequences, approximately 30% of them seen once. Antigens for these TCRs are unknown. The sample consisted of cultured CD8+ T cells from PBMCs, taken from culture after CMV antigen stimulation. These receptors were taken from a human donor in good health (CMV status not recorded). Some clones in this sample may be carry-over from other donors' samples. The CDR3 runs from the conserved cysteine through the conserved F or W. The order of the fields is J gene, V gene, CDR3 protein.

j_gene: TRBJ2-7; v_gene: TRBV7-9; CDR3aa: CASSPKGTGINEQYF
j_gene: TRBJ1-2; v_gene: TRBV4-1; CDR3aa: CASSRRDRRLAGDGYTF
j_gene: TRBJ2-2; v_gene: TRBV5-4; CDR3aa: CVSGGVGELFF
j_gene: TRBJ1-6; v_gene: TRBV10-2; CDR3aa: CASKDRVSYNSPLHF
j_gene: TRBJ2-3; v_gene: TRBV27; CDR3aa: CASSPPGGGGSTDTQYF
j_gene: TRBJ1-6; v_gene: TRBV4-2; CDR3aa: CASSQRGTGDYSPLHF
j_gene: TRBJ1-5; v_gene: TRBV19; CDR3aa: CASSPPEDGHQPQHF
j_gene: TRBJ2-7; v_gene: TRBV2; CDR3aa: CASSEGGGLYYEQYF
j_gene: TRBJ2-7; v_gene: TRBV27; CDR3aa: CASSLSSRRSFYEQYF
j_gene: TRBJ2-5; v_gene: TRBV10-3; CDR3aa: CAIMAEGQETQYF
j_gene: TRBJ2-5; v_gene: TRBV7-6; CDR3aa: CASSFLFTGTVPETQYF
j_gene: TRBJ1-2; v_gene: TRBV7-2; CDR3aa: CASSAIETDYGYTF
j_gene: TRBJ2-1; v_gene: TRBV6-5; CDR3aa: CASSYGGGNYNEQFF
j_gene: TRBJ1-3; v_gene: TRBV7-2; CDR3aa: CASSLPQGAAGNTIYF
j_gene: TRBJ1-1; v_gene: TRBV7-8; CDR3aa: CASSRDTEAFF
j_gene: TRBJ2-2; v_gene: TRBV6-5; CDR3aa: CASSYSGSVAPANTGELFF
j_gene: TRBJ2-7; v_gene: TRBV25-1; CDR3aa: CASSVPGPEGYEQYF
j_gene: TRBJ2-3; v_gene: TRBV7-3; CDR3aa: CASSFLGVGGGSTDTQYF
j_gene: TRBJ2-3; v_gene: TRBV2; CDR3aa: CASSVAPLREDTQYF
j_gene: TRBJ2-2; v_gene: TRBV12-3/TRBV12-4; CDR3aa: CASSLGKSSENTGELFF
j_gene: TRBJ2-1; v_gene: TRBV28; CDR3aa: CASSSDLRKFSYNEQFF
j_gene: TRBJ1-6; v_gene: TRBV11-1; CDR3aa: CASSRTGISSYNSPLHF
j_gene: TRBJ1-1; v_gene: TRBV4-3; CDR3aa: CASSPAWGGAEAFF
j_gene: TRBJ2-7; v_gene: TRBV7-6; CDR3aa: CASSLVQGGVNEQYF
j_gene: TRBJ1-3; v_gene: TRBV6-6; CDR3aa: CASREQGSGNTIYF
j_gene: TRBJ2-5; v_gene: TRBV2; CDR3aa: CASSEEGDRGRQETQYF
j_gene: TRBJ2-4; v_gene: TRBV5-8; CDR3aa: CASSLPRQGLNIQYF
j_gene: TRBJ1-2; v_gene: TRBV20-1; CDR3aa: CSARAPTGGGYTF
j_gene: TRBJ1-6; v_gene: TRBV12-5; CDR3aa: CASGSVEENSPLHF
j_gene: TRBJ1-1; v_gene: TRBV2; CDR3aa: CASIRVGAFF
j_gene: TRBJ1-1; v_gene: TRBV19; CDR3aa: CASSIARGLDTEAFF
j_gene: TRBJ2-1; v_gene: TRBV2; CDR3aa: CASSEKGGGYNEQFF
j_gene: TRBJ1-6; v_gene: TRBV27; CDR3aa: CASSFDPTGGSSYNSPLHF
j_gene: TRBJ1-5; v_gene: TRBV6-6; CDR3aa: CASSSPTGAEQPQHF
j_gene: TRBJ1-1; v_gene: TRBV3-1; CDR3aa: CASSQEEAPEAFF
j_gene: TRBJ2-3; v_gene: TRBV20-1; CDR3aa: CSARDGGTSTDTQYF
j_gene: TRBJ2-3; v_gene: TRBV7-2; CDR3aa: CASSSDGDTQYF
j_gene: TRBJ1-4; v_gene: TRBV7-2; CDR3aa: CASSAPLGTDVTTAGSEKLFF
j_gene: TRBJ1-2; v_gene: TRBV7-9; CDR3aa: CASSHRDSFNYGYTF
j_gene: TRBJ1-3; v_gene: TRBV5-1; CDR3aa: CASSLEDPRGTIYF
j_gene: TRBJ2-1; v_gene: TRBV5-1; CDR3aa: CASSLWQGEPYNEQFF
j_gene: TRBJ1-5; v_gene: TRBV7-8; CDR3aa: CASSYFGSYQPQHF
j_gene: TRBJ1-4; v_gene: TRBV29-1; CDR3aa: CSVEGARDEKLFF
j_gene: TRBJ2-1; v_gene: TRBV7-6; CDR3aa: CASSLATLNPYNEQFF
j_gene: TRBJ1-2; v_gene: TRBV19; CDR3aa: CASSMTGGYYGYTF
j_gene: TRBJ2-4; v_gene: TRBV7-9; CDR3aa: CASSAVGWDIQYF
j_gene: TRBJ1-5; v_gene: TRBV7-9; CDR3aa: CASSSPGSNQPQHF
j_gene: TRBJ2-6; v_gene: TRBV12-3/TRBV12-4; CDR3aa: CASSLGWDRVSSGANVLTF
j_gene: TRBJ1-4; v_gene: TRBV20-1; CDR3aa: CSARSYPQETRPSIEKLFF